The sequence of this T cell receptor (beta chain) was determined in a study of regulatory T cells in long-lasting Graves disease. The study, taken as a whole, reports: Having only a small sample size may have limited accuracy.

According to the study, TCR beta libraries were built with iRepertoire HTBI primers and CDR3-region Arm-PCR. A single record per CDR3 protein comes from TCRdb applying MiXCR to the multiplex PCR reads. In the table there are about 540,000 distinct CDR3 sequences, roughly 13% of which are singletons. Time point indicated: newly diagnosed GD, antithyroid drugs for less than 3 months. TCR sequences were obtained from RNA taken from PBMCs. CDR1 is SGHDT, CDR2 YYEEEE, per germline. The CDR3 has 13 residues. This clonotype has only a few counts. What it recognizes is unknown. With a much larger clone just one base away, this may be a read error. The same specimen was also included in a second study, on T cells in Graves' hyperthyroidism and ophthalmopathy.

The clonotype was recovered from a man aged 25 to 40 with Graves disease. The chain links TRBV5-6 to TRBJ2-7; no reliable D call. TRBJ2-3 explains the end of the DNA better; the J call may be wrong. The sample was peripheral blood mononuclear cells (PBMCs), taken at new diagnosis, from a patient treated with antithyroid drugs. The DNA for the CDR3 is TGTGCCAGCAATGGCCACAGCGCAGATACGCAGTATTTT. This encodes CASNGHSADTQYF.